The sequence of this TCR beta chain was determined in a study of cytomegalovirus exposure and HLA in healthy donors. The PCR used 60 Vbeta and 13 Jbeta primers. In the study's own analysis: A later analysis counted tens of millions of unique TCR beta chains, some 12 million shared. Sequenced by immunoSEQ multiplex PCR; TCRdb stores in-frame clones only, minus some. V and J calls and clone size are given by that table; D and trimming were obtained from the DNA. The sample holds about 72,000 clones. Study-wide results and caveats: Common viral pathogens were later found to be apparently linked to several of the most significant clusters. TCR beta chain V- and J-gene trimming was linked, in a later analysis, to a missense variant in DCLRE1C.

In regard to this clone: No antigen is known for it.

In germline, CDR1 is SGDLS, CDR2 YYNGEE. The trim removed 3 bases at V and 8 bases at J, leaving 23 bases unmatched. This CDR3 is 19 amino acids long. The sequence was collected from a man aged 35 to 55 in good health and CMV-seronegative. The sample was PBMCs. The rearrangement joins TRBV9 to TRBJ2-1, with 7 bases fitting TRBD1. The CDR3 nucleotides are TGTGCCAGCAGCGGCTCCCCCCCTTCAACAGGGGCCCCGTCCGATGAGCAGTTCTTC. Translating it yields CASSGSPPSTGAPSDEQFF.